Reported below is one TCR beta chain. Source study methods: Cell counts per sample came from amplifying reference gene primers. Libraries were prepared by immunoSEQ multiplex PCR; TCRdb keeps only in-frame clonotypes and omits some of them. V, J and clone size are those of that table, while D and trimming were read from the DNA. The data hold some 66,000 clones, with more than 80% observed a single time. The data derive from a study of blood T cell repertoires in COVID-19. Study background: Sites in the United States, Italy and Spain provided acute and convalescent COVID-19 samples. T cells, B-cell-depleted T cells, or PBMCs supplied cDNA or gDNA.

This CDR3 spans 15 amino acids. Trimming took 2 bases from V and 5 from J; bases not matched to a gene: 3. From germline, CDR1 is SGHTA and CDR2 FQGTGA. The sequence was collected from a human donor with active COVID-19. The donor label of this sample is uncertain. The sample consisted of peripheral blood. The chain employs TRBV7-3 and TRBJ2-3; 11 nucleotides match TRBD2. The CDR3 loop reads CASSLGLAGGDTQYF. The CDR3 DNA follows: TGTGCCAGCAGCTTAGGGCTAGCGGGAGGAGATACGCAGTATTTT.